A single sample is the source of the 26 T cell receptor beta chains below, sequenced in a study of post-analysis software for immune sequencing data. Findings of the study overall: A few TRBV segments occurring more often in patients than controls included TRBV5-6, TRBV5-1 and TRBV20-1.

Incorporated into the TCR beta cDNA libraries were unique molecular identifiers, which served to reduce PCR and sequencing biases. TCRdb re-called the PCR reads through MiXCR, storing one row per CDR3 protein. This sample has a few hundred thousand distinct CDR3 sequences; roughly 34% occur once, and the top ten carry roughly 6%. No antigen has been assigned to these receptors. The specimen was blood. The receptors originated from a girl aged 2-17 years with multiple sclerosis.

This clonotype has only a few counts. J is TRBJ2-5 and V is TRBV5-4; D may correspond to TRBD1 or TRBD2 (5 bases each). Germline assignment: CDR1 SGHNT and CDR2 YYREEE (reference sequence). The CDR3 is 15 residues long. Trimming removed 1 base from V and 4 bases from J, with 14 bases in between. CDR3 amino acids: CASSLPGTSTETQYF. In nucleotides, the CDR3 is TGTGCCAGCAGCTTGCCAGGGACGTCCACAGAGACCCAGTACTTC.

This clonotype was seen only a few times. The rearrangement links TRBV14 to TRBJ2-1, with no clear D. The CDR3 contains 15 residues. The V end was cut by 2 bases, the J end by 10 bases, with 18 bases between. CDR1 SGHDN and CDR2 FVKESK come from the germline V gene. The CDR3 DNA reads TGTGCCAGCAGCCAACCCAACGGCAGGCGACGCGAGCAGTTCTTC. Amino acids: CASSQPNGRRREQFF.

This clonotype was recorded a few times. The CDR3, as DNA: TGCAGCGTCTTGGACCCCGGCAGGGGAGGGGAGACCCAGTACTTC. This translates into CSVLDPGRGGETQYF. J is TRBJ2-5 and V is TRBV29-1, with a weak D call TRBD2 (7 bases). This CDR3 contains 15 residues. The germline V and J ends were trimmed by 6 bases and 5 bases, with 22 bases remaining between them. Germline loops: CDR1 SQVTM, CDR2 ANQGSEA. Full variable domain (remainder filled in from reference TRBV29-1 and TRBJ2-5): SAVISQKPSRDICQRGTSLTIQCQVDSQVTMMFWYRQQPGQSLTLIATANQGSEATYESGFVIDKFPISRPNLTFSTLTVSNMSPEDSSIYLCSVLDPGRGGETQYFGPGTRLLVL.

This clonotype was counted a few times. The J gene is TRBJ2-1, the V gene TRBV20-1; the match to TRBD2 covers 9 bases. CDR3 size: 16 residues. Germline V gene lookup returns CDR1 DFQATT and CDR2 SNEGSKA (reference sequence). J gave up 6 bases and V 1 base, and 10 bases lay outside the gene matches. Written as DNA, the CDR3 is TGCAGTGCTAGAGCGAGCGGGGGGTCGATGAGCAATGAGCAGTTCTTC. Amino acids: CSARASGGSMSNEQFF.

J is TRBJ2-1 and V is TRBV10-3; unclear D gene. The germline V and J ends were trimmed by 9 bases and 8 bases, with 17 bases remaining between them. CDR3 length: 13 amino acids. From germline, CDR1 is ENHRY and CDR2 SYGVKD. In nucleotides, the CDR3 is TGTGCCATTCGAGGTAGTTTAGGCGATGAGCAGTTCTTC. Encoded protein: CAIRGSLGDEQFF.

The CDR3 sequence: CASSSPGGLSTGELFF. CDR3 nucleotides: TGTGCCAGCAGCTCGCCGGGGGGCTTAAGCACCGGGGAGCTGTTTTTT. The chain carries TRBV7-9 and TRBJ2-2; D may be TRBD2 (7 bases). This CDR3 is built from 16 residues. V lost 4 bases and J 4 bases, leaving 16 bases between the germline ends. Germline V gene lookup returns CDR1 SEHNR and CDR2 FQNEAQ (reference sequence).

This clonotype is a singleton in its sample. The chain combines TRBV27 with TRBJ2-4, with D tentatively TRBD2 (6 bases). This CDR3 spans 16 amino acids. The V gene lost 0 bases and the J gene lost 13 bases, with 22 bases spanning the gap. Germline loops: CDR1 MNHEY, CDR2 SMNVEV (reference sequence). This CDR3 is CASSLSGRSGYNEQYF. CDR3 DNA: TGTGCCAGCAGTTTATCGGGTCGTAGCGGATACAATGAGCAGTACTTC.

The chain recombines TRBV20-1 with TRBJ2-4; a possible D gene is TRBD1 (6 bases). The V and J ends lost 3 bases and 14 bases respectively, with 14 bases between them. The CDR3 covers 11 residues. Germline V gives CDR1 DFQATT, CDR2 SNEGSKA (reference sequence). CDR3 nucleotide sequence: TGCAGTGCTAGCCAAGGAGGACAGAAGTACTTC. Amino acid sequence: CSASQGGQKYF.

The chain links TRBV27 to TRBJ2-1; TRBD1 matches 10 bases. The J segment lost 5 bases and the V segment lost 1 base, leaving 5 bases of the junction unmatched. The CDR3 is 16 amino acids. Germline CDR1 is MNHEY and CDR2 is SMNVEV (reference sequence). Written as DNA, the CDR3 is TGTGCCAGCAGTTTATACTCGGGACAGGGGAACAATGAGCAGTTCTTC. Translating it yields CASSLYSGQGNNEQFF.

The chain couples TRBV27 to TRBJ1-2; 8 nucleotides match TRBD1. CDR3 length: 16 residues. Germline V gene lookup returns CDR1 MNHEY and CDR2 SMNVEV (reference sequence). Germline trimming cut 5 bases from V and 7 bases from J; bases unmatched to any gene: 15. The CDR3 protein is CASSPIPPQGALGYTF. The CDR3 nucleotides are TGTGCCAGCAGTCCAATCCCCCCGCAGGGGGCGCTTGGCTACACCTTC.

The chain couples TRBV28 to TRBJ2-3; no firm D call. Germline CDR1 and CDR2: MDHEN and SYDVKM. V dropped 9 bases and J dropped 7 bases, with 11 bases sitting between them. This CDR3 is 11 amino acids long. This chain's CDR3 is CASGRWNTQYF. The CDR3 bases are TGTGCCAGTGGCCGGTGGAATACGCAGTATTTT.

This chain links TRBV10-2 with TRBJ2-3; 10 positions match TRBD1. Germline V gives CDR1 WSHSY, CDR2 SAAADI. The V and J ends lost 6 bases and 4 bases, in that order; junction bases with no gene match: 10. The CDR3 runs 16 residues. The CDR3 region has the DNA TGCGCCAGCAGGAACACCGGGACAGGGGACGCAGATACGCAGTATTTT. Translation gives CASRNTGTGDADTQYF.

This clonotype was found a few times. This chain connects TRBV29-1 to TRBJ1-1; D might be TRBD1 (5 bases). The CDR3 totals 14 residues. V lost 1 base, J lost 4 bases, and 13 bases lay in between. Germline V gene lookup returns CDR1 SQVTM and CDR2 ANQGSEA. As DNA, the CDR3 is TGCAGCGTTGAAGGAAGGGGCTTGAGCACTGAAGCTTTCTTT. Amino acids: CSVEGRGLSTEAFF.

The sample holds a few counts of this clonotype. The chain is built from TRBV20-1 and TRBJ1-5, with D hard to call. Trimming cost V 5 bases and J 3 bases, with 8 bases left between them. Germline V CDR1 and CDR2: DFQATT, SNEGSKA (reference sequence). The length of the CDR3 is 12 residues. CDR3 bases: TGCAGTGCTCTAGGATTCAATCAGCCCCAGCATTTT. It codes for CSALGFNQPQHF.

This clonotype was recorded at least ten times. The chain carries TRBV5-8 and TRBJ1-2, with 7 bases fitting TRBD1. The CDR3 is made up of 13 amino acids. Germline CDR1 and CDR2: SGHTS and YDEGEE. After removal of 4 bases from V and 6 bases from J, the junction contained 6 bases not matched to a gene. The CDR3 loop is CASSLLRGHGYTF. In nucleotides, the CDR3 is TGTGCCAGCAGCCTCCTGAGGGGGCATGGCTACACCTTC.

The V and J genes are TRBV20-1 and TRBJ1-6; D unresolved. Germline CDR1 DFQATT, CDR2 SNEGSKA (reference sequence). Trimming pared 2 bases from V and 7 bases from J, leaving 12 bases between. The CDR3 runs 14 residues. In nucleotides, the CDR3 is TGCAGTGCTAGATCGGGCCATCGAAATTCACCCCTCCACTTT. Amino acids: CSARSGHRNSPLHF.

The gene calls are TRBV12-3 or TRBV12-4 and TRBJ1-2, with D possibly matching TRBD1 (5 bases). This CDR3 is built from 15 residues. V was trimmed by 7 bases and J by 4 bases, leaving 19 bases between them. CDR3 protein: CASMLRQGSTYGYTF. DNA for the CDR3: TGTGCCAGCATGCTCCGGCAGGGATCAACCTATGGCTACACCTTC.

This clonotype came up a few times. This sequence joins TRBV12-3 or TRBV12-4 and TRBJ1-2, with TRBD1 as a possible D gene (6 bases). The ends were cut back, 6 bases at V and 3 bases at J, with 14 bases in the middle. CDR3 size: 14 residues. The DNA for the CDR3 is TGTGCCAGCAGCCCGACAGGTGGCTACTATGGCTACACCTTC. Translated, it gives CASSPTGGYYGYTF.

The gene calls are TRBV20-1 and TRBJ2-2; no definite D call. Germline CDR1 and CDR2: DFQATT and SNEGSKA (reference sequence). V shed 1 base and J shed 6 bases, with 12 bases lying between them. The CDR3 has 14 residues. CDR3 loop: CSARGFGSAGELFF. CDR3 in DNA: TGCAGTGCTAGAGGCTTCGGGTCTGCCGGGGAGCTGTTTTTT.

This clonotype was seen a handful of times. The genes are TRBV7-2 and TRBJ2-1, with 11 positions matching TRBD2. Germline assignment: CDR1 SGHTA and CDR2 FQGNSA. The V segment lost 5 bases and the J segment 3 bases; nucleotides outside the gene matches: 3. CDR3 size: 15 residues. The CDR3 reads CASSGGLAGYNEQFF. The CDR3 DNA reads TGTGCCAGCAGCGGTGGACTAGCGGGCTACAATGAGCAGTTCTTC. Full variable domain (remainder filled in from reference TRBV7-2 and TRBJ2-1): GAGVSQSPSNKVTEKGKDVELRCDPISGHTALYWYRQSLGQGLEFLIYFQGNSAPDKSGLPSDRFSAERTGGSVSTLTIQRTQQEDSAVYLCASSGGLAGYNEQFFGPGTRLTVL.

V usage is TRBV10-3 and J usage is TRBJ1-1; 7 bases map to TRBD1. This CDR3 has 14 residues. CDR1 and CDR2 (germline): ENHRY, SYGVKD. With V trimmed by 3 bases and J by 6 bases, 7 bases remained unmatched. The CDR3 here is CAISDPQGYAEAFF. CDR3 nucleotide sequence: TGTGCCATCAGTGACCCACAGGGGTACGCTGAAGCTTTCTTT.

J is TRBJ1-1 and V is TRBV5-6; TRBD1 matches 7 bases. J gave up 1 base and V 3 bases, and 6 bases lay outside the gene matches. Germline V gives CDR1 SGHDT, CDR2 YYEEEE. The CDR3 spans 15 residues. CDR3 region: CASSSYRGPNTEAFF. For the CDR3, the DNA is TGTGCCAGCAGCTCCTACAGGGGACCGAACACTGAAGCTTTCTTT.

In its sample, this clonotype was seen many times. V gene TRBV20-1 combines with J gene TRBJ2-3; D call uncertain. With 6 bases removed from V and 0 bases from J, the gap between germline ends came to 16 bases. Per germline, CDR1 DFQATT and CDR2 SNEGSKA (reference sequence). The CDR3 loop spans 15 amino acids. This CDR3 is CSAWKDGDSTDTQYF. CDR3 coding DNA: TGCAGTGCCTGGAAGGACGGAGATAGCACAGATACGCAGTATTTT.

The chain has TRBV6-6 and TRBJ1-2; D gene uncertain. This CDR3 is built from 13 residues. Germline V gene data show CDR1 as MNHNY and CDR2 as SVGAGI (reference sequence). V dropped 8 bases and J dropped 1 base, with 11 bases sitting between them. Written as DNA, the CDR3 is TGTGCCAGCCTTAGCGGTGATAACTATGGCTACACCTTC. Amino acids: CASLSGDNYGYTF.

The genes are TRBV29-1 and TRBJ2-1, with TRBD2 as a possible D gene (5 bases). The end of the DNA fits TRBJ2-7 better, so the J call may be wrong. The germline gives CDR1 SQVTM, CDR2 ANQGSEA. CDR3 size: 14 residues. Here the CDR3 reads CSQRRLAAYNEQYF. CDR3 nucleotides: TGCAGCCAGCGGCGGCTAGCCGCCTACAATGAGCAGTACTTC.

The chain joins TRBV5-1 to TRBJ2-5, with TRBD2 identical over 7 bases. Germline V gene lookup returns CDR1 SGHRS and CDR2 YFSETQ. With 4 bases clipped from V and 5 bases from J, the junction kept 8 bases outside the gene matches. The CDR3 sequence is 14 residues long. CDR3 coding DNA: TGCGCCAGCAGCAGACAAGCGGGGAAGGAGACCCAGTACTTC. Translated, it gives CASSRQAGKETQYF.